Included here is one T cell receptor (beta chain) sequence, with context. No antigen is known for it. The data originate from a study of graft-versus-host responses after intestinal transplantation. Across the whole study: Anti-thymocyte globulin induction was given to all recipients, followed by tacrolimus and steroids for around three years. Regarding the study as a whole: Early post-transplant HvG declines were associated with peak circulating GvH clone levels. Clonal ratios of graft-versus-host to host-versus-graft in allografts were high for patients exhibiting graft-donor T cell macrochimerism.

Libraries were prepared by immunoSEQ multiplex PCR; TCRdb keeps only in-frame clonotypes and omits some of them. The table lists 60,000 to 90,000 clones, less than 95% of them singletons. The CDR3 has 17 amino acids. Germline CDR1 and CDR2: GTSNPN and SVGIG (reference sequence). V lost 0 bases, J lost 5 bases, and 20 bases lay in between. The chain is built from TRBV30 and TRBJ1-5; no firm D call. Sequencing was performed on unstimulated CD8+ T cells sorted from spleen or lymph node cells, taken before intestinal transplant. The sequence derives from a human donor who received an intestinal transplant. The CDR3 reads CAWSVRTRKSGYQPQHF. In DNA form, the CDR3 reads TGTGCCTGGAGTGTCAGAACACGGAAATCGGGGTATCAGCCCCAGCATTTT. Complete variable domain (other parts from reference TRBV30 and TRBJ1-5): SQTIHQWPATLVQPVGSPLSLECTVEGTSNPNLYWYRQAAGRGLQLLFYSVGIGQISSEVPQNLSASRPQDRQFILSSKKLLLSDSGFYLCAWSVRTRKSGYQPQHFGDGTRLSIL.